The text below deals with one TCR beta chain. This entry belongs to a study of T cell responses to AZD1222 COVID-19 vaccine. Looked up from germline, CDR1 is LNHDA and CDR2 is SQIVND (reference sequence). V was clipped by 3 bases and J by 4 bases, with 12 bases between them. This CDR3 comprises 14 residues. Some clones are missing from TCRdb's copy, which holds only in-frame ones; the method was immunoSEQ multiplex PCR. The sample includes 120,000 to 150,000 clones, around 86% of them seen just once. The specimen comprised peripheral blood, sampled on day 0 of MenACWY control vaccination. The receptor was isolated from an adult in good health. The chain employs TRBV19 and TRBJ1-2; D call uncertain. This CDR3 reads CASSMGVARYGYTF. CDR3 sequence (DNA): TGTGCCAGTAGTATGGGAGTCGCCCGCTATGGCTACACCTTC.